What follows are 3 T cell receptor beta chains derived from one specimen sequenced in a study of graft-versus-host responses after intestinal transplantation. Measured with immunoSEQ multiplex PCR; TCRdb has only the in-frame clones, and not every one. There are 35,000 to 45,000 clones in the sample; roughly 95% occur only once, and less than 0.65% lies in the top ten. Their cognate antigens are unknown. The sample here was unstimulated CD8+ T cells sorted from spleen or lymph node cells, taken before transplant. Receptor source: a human donor who was the organ donor for an intestinal transplant.

This chain links TRBV9 with TRBJ2-5; D remains unclear. The germline V gene has CDR1 SGDLS and CDR2 YYNGEE. V was cut by 3 bases and J by 5 bases, with 5 bases left in between. The CDR3 spans 11 residues. The CDR3 spells CASSAPETQYF. The DNA for the CDR3 is TGTGCCAGCAGCGCCCCTGAGACCCAGTACTTC.

This clone was observed a few times. This chain links TRBV6-5 with TRBJ1-2; D remains ambiguous. This CDR3 is 14 amino acids long. CDR1 is MNHEY, CDR2 SVGAGI, per germline. Trimming left V 1 base short and J 0 bases short, with 6 bases between. DNA for the CDR3: TGTGCCAGCAGTTACTGCAGTTCTAACTATGGCTACACCTTC. It is translated as CASSYCSSNYGYTF.

The rearrangement uses TRBV2 and TRBJ2-1; D remains ambiguous. The CDR3 runs 11 residues. CDR1 is SNHLY and CDR2 is FYNNEI in the germline V gene. Trimming removed 4 bases from V and 7 bases from J, with 5 bases in between. This CDR3 is CASSAENEQFF. The CDR3 region has the DNA TGTGCCAGCAGTGCTGAGAATGAGCAGTTCTTC.